Presented here are 2 T cell receptor beta chains from one specimen sequenced in a study of cytomegalovirus exposure and HLA in healthy donors. It was with 60 Vbeta and 13 Jbeta primers that the PCR ran. Data came from immunoSEQ multiplex PCR; TCRdb stores just in-frame clones and leaves some out. The sample records around 110,000 clones, 82% being singletons. The sample taken for sequencing was PBMCs. These receptors all stem from a middle-aged man in good health and CMV-seronegative.

The V gene is TRBV25-1, the J gene TRBJ2-2; D possibly corresponds to TRBD1 (5 bases). The CDR3 covers 14 residues. CDR1 is MGHDK, CDR2 SYGVNS, per germline. V lost 1 base and J lost 4, with 7 bases in between. The CDR3 sequence is CASSEFQGTGELFF. The CDR3 nucleotides read TGTGCCAGCAGTGAATTCCAGGGCACCGGGGAGCTGTTTTTT.

V and J are TRBV6-1 and TRBJ2-4, with 7 bases lining up with TRBD1. Germline trimming cut 2 bases from V and 4 bases from J; bases unmatched to any gene: 5. Germline V gene lookup returns CDR1 MNHNS and CDR2 SASEGT. The CDR3 extends over 15 amino acids. In nucleotides, the CDR3 is TGTGCCAGCAGTGAATACGGGACAGCAAAAAACATTCAGTACTTC. Amino acids: CASSEYGTAKNIQYF.